A selection of T cell receptor beta chains follows, all from one sample in a study of T cell responses to AZD1222 COVID-19 vaccine. The table came from immunoSEQ multiplex PCR; TCRdb's copy has only in-frame clones and leaves some out. The sample has around 91,000 clones, about 88% seen once. Here the sequenced sample was peripheral blood, taken on day 0 of AZD1222 vaccination. The receptors here all came from an adult in good health. The CDR3 runs from the conserved cysteine through the conserved F or W. D genes are given only for firm matches. Clone size, where shown, is once, few, many, or a class for clones that have expanded.

d_gene	abundance	j_gene	v_gene	CDR3nt	CDR3aa
TRBD1	NA	TRBJ1-1	TRBV6-5	TGTGCCAGCAGTTACCCAGGGGGAGGAGGCACTGAAGCTTTCTTT	CASSYPGGGGTEAFF
NA	once	TRBJ2-7	TRBV5-1	TGCGCCAGCAGCCCTCGAAGGGCCCTGGTCGAGCAGTACTTC	CASSPRRALVEQYF
NA	NA	TRBJ1-1	TRBV29-1	TGCAGCGTTGATGAAGGGACCCGCCTTGAAGCTTTCTTT	CSVDEGTRLEAFF
NA	NA	TRBJ1-2	TRBV28	TGTGCCAGCAGTTTATACAGCAATACCTATGGCTACACCTTC	CASSLYSNTYGYTF
NA	NA	TRBJ2-7	TRBV4-2	TGTGCCAGCAGCCAAGATTGGGGGGCGTCCTACTACGAGCAGTACTTC	CASSQDWGASYYEQYF
NA	NA	TRBJ1-5	TRBV19	TGTGCCAGTAGCCCCGGACCCCGGCAAGATCAGCCCCAGCATTTT	CASSPGPRQDQPQHF
NA	NA	TRBJ1-1	TRBV10-3	TGTGCCATCAGTGAGTCGGTCAGGGTGAACACTGAAGCTTTCTTT	CAISESVRVNTEAFF
NA	NA	TRBJ1-1	TRBV4-1	TGCGCCAGCAGCCAAGTCGCGACCGGGACCCTGAACACTGAAGCTTTCTTT	CASSQVATGTLNTEAFF
NA	NA	TRBJ2-2	TRBV11-3	TGTGCCAGCAGCTTAGTGGCCGGGGAGCTGTTTTTT	CASSLVAGELFF
NA	NA	TRBJ2-5	TRBV18	TGTGCCAGCTCACCGACCGCGACAGGTCCAGAGACCCAGTACTTC	CASSPTATGPETQYF
NA	many	TRBJ1-1	TRBV4-2	TGTGCCAGCAGCCGACGACAGGTACTGAACACTGAAGCTTTCTTT	CASSRRQVLNTEAFF
NA	NA	TRBJ1-2	TRBV5-8	TGTGCCAGCAACGGTTTAACAGGGACCTATGGCTACACCTTC	CASNGLTGTYGYTF
NA	NA	TRBJ2-1	TRBV10-3	TGTGCCATCAGTGAGTCTGGCGGGATGGGCAATGAGCAGTTCTTC	CAISESGGMGNEQFF
NA	NA	TRBJ2-7	TRBV4-3	TGCGCCAGCAGCCAAGCGGGGACGGAGCAGTACTTC	CASSQAGTEQYF
TRBD1	few	TRBJ1-1	TRBV24-1	TGTGCCACCAGTGATTTAGGGGGCCGCGAAGCTTTCTTT	CATSDLGGREAFF
NA	NA	TRBJ1-5	TRBV27	TGTGCCAGCAGTTTAATCGGTCAGCCCCAGCATTTT	CASSLIGQPQHF
TRBD1	NA	TRBJ1-2	TRBV19	TGTGCCAGTAGATTGACAGGGACCTATGGCTACACCTTC	CASRLTGTYGYTF
TRBD2	NA	TRBJ2-1	TRBV4-3	TGCGCCAGCAGCCAAGCCGGGACTAGCGGTTACAATGAGCAGTTCTTC	CASSQAGTSGYNEQFF
TRBD1	NA	TRBJ2-5	TRBV2	TGTGCCAGCAGGCAGACAGGGTACGACGAGACCCAGTACTTC	CASRQTGYDETQYF
NA	few	TRBJ2-7	TRBV7-9	TGTGCCAGCAGCCTAAACTGGGGACACCCCGTGCAGTACTTC	CASSLNWGHPVQYF
TRBD2	NA	TRBJ2-7	TRBV5-4	TGTGCCAGCAGCTTCAGCGGGGACGCGGGGGAGCAGTACTTC	CASSFSGDAGEQYF
TRBD2	NA	TRBJ2-1	TRBV15	TGTGCCACCAGCAGAGAGTGGTCGGGGCTAGCGGGAGGATCCTCCTACAATGAGCAGTTCTTC	CATSREWSGLAGGSSYNEQFF
TRBD1	once	TRBJ1-3	TRBV28	TGTGCCAGCAGTTTATCCACAGGGGCTGGAAACACCATATATTTT	CASSLSTGAGNTIYF
NA	NA	TRBJ1-1	TRBV21-1	TGTGCCAGCAGCTACCGACAGGGGGGAACTGAAGCTTTCTTT	CASSYRQGGTEAFF
NA	NA	TRBJ1-5	TRBV15	TGTGCCACCAGCAGGGGTTCCAATCAGCCCCAGCATTTT	CATSRGSNQPQHF
NA	NA	TRBJ2-3	TRBV11-1	TGTGCCAGCAGCTTAGGGCAGCTTTCCACAGATACGCAGTATTTT	CASSLGQLSTDTQYF
NA	NA	TRBJ2-5	TRBV7-2	TGTGCCAGCAGCTCGTCTTCAGTGGCAGGGACCCAGTACTTC	CASSSSSVAGTQYF
NA	NA	TRBJ1-1	TRBV20-1	TGCAGTGCTAGGGGAGATAGTGAAGCTTTCTTT	CSARGDSEAFF
NA	NA	TRBJ1-5	TRBV6-5	TGTGCCAGCAGTTACTACACATATCAGCCCCAGCATTTT	CASSYYTYQPQHF
TRBD1	NA	TRBJ2-1	TRBV2	TGTGCCAGCAGTACTTGGGGGGGACAGGGGGAACGGTCGGGCAATGAGCAGTTCTTC	CASSTWGGQGERSGNEQFF
TRBD1	NA	TRBJ1-6	TRBV6-5	TGTGCCAGCAGTTACGAGGGGACAGCCAATTCACCCCTCCACTTT	CASSYEGTANSPLHF
NA	NA	TRBJ2-1	TRBV7-3	TGTGCCAGCAGCGTTGAGCGTGCGGCCTATAATGAGCAGTTCTTC	CASSVERAAYNEQFF
NA	NA	TRBJ2-3	TRBV12-3/TRBV12-4	TGTGCCAGCCGCCTCAACGGCCCAGATACGCAGTATTTT	CASRLNGPDTQYF
NA	NA	TRBJ1-1	TRBV5-4	TGTGCCAGCAGCTTGGGCGGGGTAAGGAACACTGAAGCTTTCTTT	CASSLGGVRNTEAFF
TRBD2	NA	TRBJ2-2	TRBV7-2	TGTGCCAGCAGCCTTCCGACTAGCGGGGTTTTTTTAACCGGGGAGCTGTTTTTT	CASSLPTSGVFLTGELFF
NA	NA	TRBJ2-3	TRBV18	TGTGCCAGCTCAGCGCCTAGGGGGGCAGGCCCAGATACGCAGTATTTT	CASSAPRGAGPDTQYF
NA	NA	TRBJ1-2	TRBV11-2	TGTGCCAGCAGCTTAGAACCGGGATCCTACTATGGCTACACCTTC	CASSLEPGSYYGYTF
NA	NA	TRBJ2-7	TRBV29-1	TGCAGCGTTGAGGCTCCAGGAGGGCACTACGAGCAGTACTTC	CSVEAPGGHYEQYF
NA	NA	TRBJ2-1	TRBV7-6	TGTGCCAGCAGCAAAGAGGCTGTTAGCTCCTACAATGAGCAGTTCTTC	CASSKEAVSSYNEQFF
NA	NA	TRBJ2-7	TRBV7-9	TGTGCCAGCAGCTTAGGGGGAAGCGAGCAGTACTTC	CASSLGGSEQYF
NA	NA	TRBJ1-6	TRBV5-1	TGCGCCAGCAGCTTGTTGGACAGCGATTCACCCCTCCACTTT	CASSLLDSDSPLHF
TRBD2	once	TRBJ2-7	TRBV3-1/TRBV3-2	TGTGCCAGCAGCCAAGGGCTAGCGGGAGGGCAGGAATACGAGCAGTACTTC	CASSQGLAGGQEYEQYF
NA	once	TRBJ1-4	TRBV7-9	TGTGCCAGCAGCTTAGCGCAGGGCGGCGAAAAACTGTTTTTT	CASSLAQGGEKLFF
NA	NA	TRBJ2-2	TRBV19	TGTGCCAGTAGTATGGGGCAGTCTTCGAACACCGGGGAGCTGTTTTTT	CASSMGQSSNTGELFF
TRBD2	NA	TRBJ2-7	TRBV7-2	TGTGCCAGCAGCACCCGACGGGGGACTAGCGGCTACGAGCAGTACTTC	CASSTRRGTSGYEQYF
NA	NA	TRBJ1-1	TRBV19	TGTGCCAGTAGCATACTCGTCTTTGCCGTGTCTGAAGCTTTCTTT	CASSILVFAVSEAFF
NA	NA	TRBJ1-5	TRBV11-2	TGTGCCAGCAGCTTCTCAGGGTCGGGCAATCAGCCCCAGCATTTT	CASSFSGSGNQPQHF
NA	NA	TRBJ2-3	TRBV7-9	TGTGCCAGCAGCGTCGACGGACGCACAGATACGCAGTATTTT	CASSVDGRTDTQYF
TRBD1	NA	TRBJ2-7	TRBV5-4	TGTGCCAGCAGGGGACAGGGGAGCGAGCAGTACTTC	CASRGQGSEQYF
TRBD1	NA	TRBJ1-1	TRBV12-3/TRBV12-4	TGTGCCAGCAGAAGGACAGGAAACACTGAAGCTTTCTTT	CASRRTGNTEAFF
TRBD1	NA	TRBJ1-2	TRBV28	TGTGCCAGCAGCAGGGGGAGGGTTGGCTACACCTTC	CASSRGRVGYTF
TRBD1	NA	TRBJ2-7	TRBV28	TGTGCCAGCAGGTCGACAGGGGACTACGAGCAGTACTTC	CASRSTGDYEQYF
NA	NA	TRBJ1-4	TRBV27	TGTGCCAGCGGGCGGGGGGCGGAGGAAAAACTGTTTTTT	CASGRGAEEKLFF
NA	NA	TRBJ2-1	TRBV6-5	TGTGCCAGCAGTTACGCGGGGAATGAGCAGTTCTTC	CASSYAGNEQFF
TRBD2	NA	TRBJ2-7	TRBV7-8	TGTGCCAGCAGCTGGACTAGCGGGAGTCGCTACGAGCAGTACTTC	CASSWTSGSRYEQYF
NA	NA	TRBJ2-5	TRBV9	TGTGCCAGCAGCGCAACAGGGCACGCAAAAGAGACCCAGTACTTC	CASSATGHAKETQYF
TRBD1	NA	TRBJ1-2	TRBV2	TGTGCCAGCAGTGAAAGCCAGGGGGCTTACTATGGCTACACCTTC	CASSESQGAYYGYTF
TRBD2	once	TRBJ2-2	TRBV5-1	TGCGCCAGCATTCCTAGCGGGGGAGCCGTCACCGGGGAGCTGTTTTTT	CASIPSGGAVTGELFF
TRBD1	NA	TRBJ1-5	TRBV5-4	TGTGCCAGCAGCCAGGACAGGGATCAGCCCCAGCATTTT	CASSQDRDQPQHF